This entry concerns a single TCR beta chain. Its antigen remains undetermined. No base-level quality is on record; no much larger clone is a single base apart. The data derive from a study of OX40 agonist ivuxolimab in advanced cancers. Describing the broader study: Ivuxolimab was a fully human IgG2 agonistic monoclonal antibody targeting the costimulatory receptor OX40 (CD134). In the dose-escalation cohort, about four fifths of patients were male, and the mean age was roughly 56 years with a range of roughly 23 to 79. Of the approximately 50 dose-escalation patients, hepatocellular carcinoma was present in roughly 19, melanoma in around 15, renal cell carcinoma in 9 and head and neck cancer in 9. Patients were allowed to have had prior anti-PD-1, anti-PD-L1 or anti-CTLA-4 therapy, and approximately 40% of the dose-escalation patients had been treated with checkpoint inhibitors. The monotherapy dose-escalation portion (N ≈ 56 patients) of the phase I ivuxolimab trial is reported in the paper. Intravenous ivuxolimab was administered to patients every 2 weeks at six dose levels: 0.01, 0.1, 0.3, 1.5, 3 and 10 mg/kg. Three dose-escalation patients achieved partial responses, one with hepatocellular carcinoma and two with cutaneous melanoma. Peripheral TCRbeta sequencing was intended to test whether TCR sequence diversity was altered and clonal T-cell expansion was caused by ivuxolimab. Summary of the overall study and its limitations: Low levels of normalized T-cell clonal expansion were also seen in some patients who did not respond. In the 0.1-3.0 mg/kg groups, partial responders had among the lowest normalized peripheral clonal expansion, particularly in CD8+ T cells. After ivuxolimab, expanded clones were on average more numerous among CD8+ T cells than among CD4+ T cells. Clonal expansion of both CD4+ and CD8+ blood T cells was observed from baseline to week 6 at doses 0.1 to 3.0 mg/kg. Which antigens the clonally expanded peripheral T cells were specific for was not determined.

For sequencing of the TCRbeta CDR3 region, genomic DNA was extracted from the sorted cells. The immunoSEQ Assay was used to sequence the TCRbeta CDR3 regions. In its TCRdb copy, this immuneACCESS table keeps in-frame sequences only and misses some clones. Where compared with another copy, unresolved V genes explain less than half of these, and the others have no known cause. The sample table holds roughly 70,000 clones, of which around nine tenths were seen once. Approximately 2.3% of the sample lies in the top ten. The trial excluded patients who had a history of autoimmune disease or were on systemic immunosuppression. In every dose cohort, peripheral blood was drawn for TCR sequencing at baseline, cycle 4 day 1, and cycle 7 day 1. Samples were obtained from an open-label, multicenter, first-in-human phase I dose-escalation trial of ivuxolimab. Adults with locally advanced or metastatic melanoma, renal cell, hepatocellular, or head and neck squamous cell carcinoma were enrolled in the trial. Before TCR sequencing, CD4+ T cells and CD8+ T cells were sorted from peripheral blood as separate populations.

Based on the germline V gene (reference sequence), the CDR1 and CDR2 sequences are SEHNR and FQNEAQ. Its CDR3 holds 15 amino acids, cysteine through phenylalanine. The CDR3 DNA has 45 bases and is translated from base 1. Trimming removed 4 bases from V and 5 bases from J; the gene matches leave 6 bases unexplained. The clonotype was recovered from an adult with an advanced solid tumor such as melanoma, head and neck, liver or kidney cancer. The chain joins TRBV7-9 to TRBJ2-1; 9 middle bases align to TRBD2. The specimen was CD4+ or CD8+ T cells sorted from blood, collected in a trial of the OX40 agonist ivuxolimab. The sequenced DNA: TGTGCCAGCAGCTACCCCGCTAGCGGGAACAATGAGCAGTTCTTC. Translated, it gives CASSYPASGNNEQFF.